The clone carrying this T cell receptor (beta chain) was picked up a small number of times. Its antigen is unknown. The record originates from a study of T cell repertoires in cytomegalovirus infection. Whole-study context: An indication of both CMV infection and matching HLA type came from public TCR beta signatures. Study-level findings and limits: Summed public TCR beta family frequency identified CMV carriers bearing the relevant HLA. The ex vivo response showed dominance by HLA-C-restricted CMV-specific TCR beta clonotypes.

TCRdb called the reads again in MiXCR, with one record for every CDR3 protein. The table lists roughly 190,000 distinct CDR3 sequences, nearly 9.5% of them singletons. This sequence was found in a human donor in good health (CMV status not recorded). Some clones in this sample may be carry-over from other donors' samples. Sequencing was done on a sample of PBMCs.

This CDR3 is CASSRNRDGEQPQHF. The CDR3, as DNA: TGTGCCAGCAGCCGTAACCGGGACGGCGAACAGCCCCAGCATTTT. The chain is built from TRBV4-2 and TRBJ1-5; TRBD1 might be the D (5 bases). Trimming removed 4 bases from V and 7 bases from J, with 17 bases in between. Germline V lookup: CDR1 LGHNA, CDR2 YNFKEQ. There are 15 residues in the CDR3.